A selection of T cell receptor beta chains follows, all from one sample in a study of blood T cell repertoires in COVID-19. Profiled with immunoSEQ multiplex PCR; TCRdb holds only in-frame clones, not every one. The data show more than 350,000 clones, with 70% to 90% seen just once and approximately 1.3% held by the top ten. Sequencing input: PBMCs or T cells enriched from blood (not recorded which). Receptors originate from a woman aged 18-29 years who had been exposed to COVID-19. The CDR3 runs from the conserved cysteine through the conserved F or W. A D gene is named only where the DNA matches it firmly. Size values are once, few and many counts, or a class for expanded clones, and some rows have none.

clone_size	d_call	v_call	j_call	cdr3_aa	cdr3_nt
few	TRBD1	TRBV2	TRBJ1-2	CATRQGVNYGYTF	TGTGCCACCAGGCAGGGGGTAAACTATGGCTACACCTTC
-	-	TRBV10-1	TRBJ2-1	CASSQTFSYNEQFF	TGCGCCAGTTCACAGACCTTCTCCTACAATGAGCAGTTCTTC
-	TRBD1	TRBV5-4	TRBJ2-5	CASGAQGAQTQYF	TGTGCCAGCGGAGCACAGGGGGCGCAGACCCAGTACTTC
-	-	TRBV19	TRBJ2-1	CASSILARPYNEQFF	TGTGCCAGTAGTATACTAGCCCGCCCCTACAATGAGCAGTTCTTC
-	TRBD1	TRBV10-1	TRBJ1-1	CASSYGQGLNTEAFF	TGCGCCAGCAGTTATGGACAGGGGTTGAACACTGAAGCTTTCTTT
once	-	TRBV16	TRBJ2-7	CASSLSPGDYEQYF	TGTGCCAGCAGCCTTTCACCGGGGGACTACGAGCAGTACTTC
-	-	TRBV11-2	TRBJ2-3	CASSARGDTQYF	TGTGCCAGCAGCGCACGAGGGGATACGCAGTATTTT
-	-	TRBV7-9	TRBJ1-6	CASSLGGSNSPLHF	TGTGCCAGCAGCTTAGGGGGCTCCAATTCACCCCTCCACTTT
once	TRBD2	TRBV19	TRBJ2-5	CASSIESPLAGLRETQYF	TGTGCCAGTAGTATAGAATCCCCTCTAGCGGGCCTACGGGAGACCCAGTACTTC
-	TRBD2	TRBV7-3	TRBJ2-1	CASSALLAASYNEQFF	TGTGCCAGCAGCGCCCTACTAGCGGCCTCCTACAATGAGCAGTTCTTC
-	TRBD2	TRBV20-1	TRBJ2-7	CSASEPGLAAYEQYF	TGCAGTGCTAGTGAACCGGGACTAGCGGCATACGAGCAGTACTTC
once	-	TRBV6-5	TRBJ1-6	CASSYSDSGPLHF	TGTGCCAGCAGTTACTCAGATTCTGGCCCCCTCCACTTT
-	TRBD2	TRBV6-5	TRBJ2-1	CASSPGGPRNEQFF	TGTGCCAGCAGTCCGGGAGGACCACGGAATGAGCAGTTCTTC
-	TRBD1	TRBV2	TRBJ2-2	CASVDGTGRNTGELFF	TGTGCCAGCGTGGATGGGACAGGTAGAAACACCGGGGAGCTGTTTTTT
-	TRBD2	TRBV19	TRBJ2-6	CASSIEVAGGVTGANVLTF	TGTGCCAGTAGTATAGAGGTAGCGGGAGGAGTGACTGGGGCCAACGTCCTGACTTTC
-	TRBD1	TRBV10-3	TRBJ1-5	CAISEGTGGDQPQHF	TGTGCCATCAGTGAGGGGACAGGGGGTGATCAGCCCCAGCATTTT
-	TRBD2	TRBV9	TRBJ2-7	CASSGTSSPYEQYF	TGTGCCAGCAGCGGGACTAGCTCCCCCTACGAGCAGTACTTC
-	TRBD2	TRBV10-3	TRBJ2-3	CASSGALTDTQYF	TGTGCCAGTAGCGGGGCCCTTACAGATACGCAGTATTTT
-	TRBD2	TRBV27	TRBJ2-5	CASSLGGVKFQETQYF	TGTGCCAGCAGCCTCGGGGGGGTAAAGTTCCAAGAGACCCAGTACTTC
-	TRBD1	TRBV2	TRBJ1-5	CASNKQGPNSNQPQHF	TGTGCCAGCAATAAACAGGGGCCAAATAGCAATCAGCCCCAGCATTTT
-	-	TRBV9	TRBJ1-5	CASSVEGSNQPQHF	TGTGCCAGCAGCGTAGAGGGGAGCAATCAGCCCCAGCATTTT
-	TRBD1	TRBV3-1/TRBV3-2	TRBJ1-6	CASSTGTDNSPLHF	TGTGCCAGCAGCACCGGGACAGATAATTCACCCCTCCACTTT
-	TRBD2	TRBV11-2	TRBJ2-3	CASSPVWETSGTDTQYF	TGTGCCAGCAGCCCGGTGTGGGAGACTAGCGGGACAGATACGCAGTATTTT
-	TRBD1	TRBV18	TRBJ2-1	CASSPQTGGEQFF	TGTGCCAGCTCACCACAGACAGGGGGCGAGCAGTTCTTC
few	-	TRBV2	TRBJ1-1	CASSATLTGGATEAFF	TGTGCCAGCAGTGCGACCCTCACGGGGGGGGCGACTGAAGCTTTCTTT
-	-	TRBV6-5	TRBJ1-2	CASRTGLVYGYTF	TGTGCCAGCAGAACAGGGCTCGTCTATGGCTACACCTTC
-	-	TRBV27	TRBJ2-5	CASRDLGRVETQYF	TGTGCCAGCAGGGACCTCGGCAGGGTGGAGACCCAGTACTTC
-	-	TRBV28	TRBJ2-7	CASSFMSGLTYEQYF	TGTGCCAGCAGTTTTATGTCGGGACTCACCTACGAGCAGTACTTC
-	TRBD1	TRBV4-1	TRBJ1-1	CASSQATGTGRTEAFF	TGCGCCAGCAGCCAAGCAACCGGGACAGGGCGCACTGAAGCTTTCTTT
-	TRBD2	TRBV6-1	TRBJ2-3	CASSEPPGLPMDTQYF	TGTGCCAGCAGTGAACCTCCGGGACTACCTATGGATACGCAGTATTTT
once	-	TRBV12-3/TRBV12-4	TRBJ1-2	CASSFNREYGYTF	TGTGCCAGCAGTTTCAACAGGGAATATGGCTACACCTTC
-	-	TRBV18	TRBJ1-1	CASSPEAFGGAFF	TGTGCCAGCTCACCAGAGGCGTTCGGAGGAGCTTTCTTT
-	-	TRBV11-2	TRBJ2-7	CASSMNQGSNDEQYF	TGTGCCAGCAGCATGAACCAGGGGTCCAACGACGAGCAGTACTTC
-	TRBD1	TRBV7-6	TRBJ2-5	CATPPGGTGTQYF	TGTGCCACCCCCCCAGGGGGCACGGGGACCCAGTACTTC
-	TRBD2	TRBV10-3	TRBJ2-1	CAISGPAGADNEQFF	TGTGCCATCAGTGGGCCAGCGGGAGCCGACAATGAGCAGTTCTTC
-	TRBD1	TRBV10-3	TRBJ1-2	CAISFDRELNYGYTF	TGTGCCATCAGCTTTGACAGGGAACTCAACTATGGCTACACCTTC
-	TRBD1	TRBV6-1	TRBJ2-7	CASSDQGQGEYEQYF	TGTGCCAGCAGTGACCAAGGACAGGGGGAATACGAGCAGTACTTC
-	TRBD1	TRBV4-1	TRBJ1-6	CASSQVNRGLYNSPLHF	TGCGCCAGCAGCCAAGTGAACAGGGGACTCTATAATTCACCCCTCCACTTT
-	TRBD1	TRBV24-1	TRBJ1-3	CATSDTGTGQNTIYF	TGTGCCACCAGTGATACCGGGACAGGTCAAAACACCATATATTTT
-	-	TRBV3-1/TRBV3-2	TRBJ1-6	CASSPQRTDSPLHF	TGTGCCAGCAGCCCCCAACGAACAGATTCACCCCTCCACTTT
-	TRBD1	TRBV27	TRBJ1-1	CASRDRGSTEAFF	TGTGCCAGCAGGGACAGGGGAAGTACTGAAGCTTTCTTT
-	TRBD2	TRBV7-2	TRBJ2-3	CASSRGGTRTDTQYF	TGTGCCAGCAGCCGGGGGGGTACCAGAACAGATACGCAGTATTTT
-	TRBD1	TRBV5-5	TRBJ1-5	CASSLNRDSQPQHF	TGTGCCAGCAGCTTGAACAGGGACAGTCAGCCCCAGCATTTT
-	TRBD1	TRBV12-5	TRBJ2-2	CASGFVGTGNTGELFF	TGTGCTAGTGGCTTTGTCGGGACAGGGAACACCGGGGAGCTGTTTTTT
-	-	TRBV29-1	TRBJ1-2	CSVETYSSGYTF	TGCAGCGTTGAAACGTACAGCAGCGGCTACACCTTC
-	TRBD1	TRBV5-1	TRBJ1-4	CASSTGGGEKLFF	TGCGCCAGCAGCACAGGGGGAGGCGAAAAACTGTTTTTT
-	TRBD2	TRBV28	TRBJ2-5	CASSLLWASGSPGTQYF	TGTGCCAGCAGTTTATTGTGGGCTAGCGGGAGCCCGGGGACCCAGTACTTC
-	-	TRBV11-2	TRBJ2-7	CASSPMGRDEQYF	TGTGCCAGCAGCCCCATGGGGAGAGACGAGCAGTACTTC
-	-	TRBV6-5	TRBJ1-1	CASSFSGTFGEAFF	TGTGCCAGCAGTTTCTCCGGGACATTCGGTGAAGCTTTCTTT
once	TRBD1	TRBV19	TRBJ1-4	CACAGTVGQKLFF	TGTGCCTGCGCCGGGACAGTCGGCCAAAAACTGTTTTTT
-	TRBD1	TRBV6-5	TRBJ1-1	CASRLQGAPTEAFF	TGTGCCAGCAGGCTACAGGGGGCGCCCACTGAAGCTTTCTTT
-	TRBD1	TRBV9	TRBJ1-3	CASSGGPGQGFDTIYF	TGTGCCAGCAGCGGGGGACCGGGACAGGGTTTTGACACCATATATTTT
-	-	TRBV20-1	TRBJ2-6	CSASSLGGDSGANVLTF	TGCAGTGCTAGTTCCCTAGGAGGGGACTCTGGGGCCAACGTCCTGACTTTC
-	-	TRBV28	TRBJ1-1	CASSLGPRMNTEAFF	TGTGCCAGCAGTTTAGGGCCGAGAATGAACACTGAAGCTTTCTTT
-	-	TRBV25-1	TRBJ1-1	CASSDGGGSNTEAFF	TGTGCCAGCAGTGATGGGGGGGGATCGAACACTGAAGCTTTCTTT
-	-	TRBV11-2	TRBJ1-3	CASSSGVSSGNTIYF	TGTGCCAGCAGCTCCGGGGTCTCGTCTGGAAACACCATATATTTT
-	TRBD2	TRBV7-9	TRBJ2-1	CASSLAGGLSYNEQFF	TGTGCCAGCAGCCTAGCGGGAGGCTTATCCTACAATGAGCAGTTCTTC
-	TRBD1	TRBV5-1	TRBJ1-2	CASSPLTGEGNNTF	TGCGCCAGCAGCCCCCTGACAGGGGAGGGGAATAACACCTTC
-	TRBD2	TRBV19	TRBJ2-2	CASKMDGLAYTGELFF	TGTGCCAGCAAGATGGATGGACTAGCCTACACCGGGGAGCTGTTTTTT
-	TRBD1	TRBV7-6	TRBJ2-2	CASSPQGAGVGELFF	TGTGCCAGCAGCCCACAGGGGGCGGGCGTCGGGGAGCTGTTTTTT